The clone carrying this T cell receptor beta chain was detected only once. Its antigen is as yet unknown. The data originate from a study of cytomegalovirus exposure and HLA in healthy donors. Study in general: Some 85 million unique TCRs, all from HLA-typed donors, were included in an early release of the data.

Use of 60 Vbeta and 13 Jbeta primers characterized the PCR. This table comes from immunoSEQ multiplex PCR, and its TCRdb copy is limited to in-frame clones, with some not included. The table lists approximately 210,000 clones, roughly four fifths of them singletons, with over 2% in the top ten. Germline loops: CDR1 SGHRS, CDR2 YFSETQ. This CDR3 is 16 amino acids long. The V segment lost 6 bases and the J segment 4 bases; nucleotides outside the gene matches: 13. Findings and caveats of the study: In a later analysis, at a false discovery rate of 0.05, 17,000 or so TCR beta sequences were associated with HLA alleles. It was shown in a later analysis that HLA-associated TCR beta chains were more clonally expanded than other, equally common chains. Across donors, presence/absence analyses took sequencing depth to be roughly uniform.

This receptor was obtained from a woman under 40 in good health and CMV-seropositive. Sequencing was carried out using PBMCs. V gene TRBV5-1 combines with J gene TRBJ1-2, with 9 nucleotides matching TRBD1. CDR3 DNA: TGCGCCAGCAACGGAAAACAGGGGGCTCATGGCTATGGCTACACCTTC. Translated: CASNGKQGAHGYGYTF.